These 10 T cell receptor beta chains were sequenced from one sample in a study of early T cells in non-severe SARS-CoV-2 infection. Via MiXCR, TCRdb re-called the 5' RACE reads, giving one row per CDR3 protein. The sample gives 95,000 to 100,000 distinct CDR3 sequences, about 13% of which show up once; approximately 2% is in the top ten. The sample comprised whole blood. All receptors come from an adult who was a healthcare worker with PCR-confirmed SARS-CoV-2 infection or an uninfected control (not recorded which).

This clonotype turned up a few times. V gene TRBV6-2 or TRBV6-3 combines with J gene TRBJ2-7, with 9 positions matching TRBD1. CDR1 and CDR2 from the germline V gene are MNHEY and SVGEGT. CDR3 length: 15 residues. After removal of 6 bases from V and 3 bases from J, the junction contained 9 bases not matched to a gene. The CDR3 DNA follows: TGTGCCAGCAGGGGGACCGGGACAGGGAACTACGAGCAGTACTTC. This translates into CASRGTGTGNYEQYF.

Turning to this clonotype: Given the absence of the conserved phenylalanine or tryptophan at the CDR3 end, a read error is likely. The V gene is TRBV11-2, the J gene TRBJ2-5; the D call may be TRBD1 or TRBD2 (5 bases each). The ends were cut back, 2 bases at V and 2 bases at J, with 12 bases in the middle. This CDR3 is 15 amino acids long. In germline, CDR1 is SGHAT, CDR2 FQNNGV. CDR3 nucleotides: TGTGCCAGCAGCTTAACCCCCGGGGCACAAGAGACCCAGTACTCC. Translation: CASSLTPGAQETQYS.

CDR3: CSARDHWAGGELFF. CDR3 sequence (DNA): TGCAGTGCTAGAGATCACTGGGCTGGGGGGGAGCTGTTTTTT. The V call is TRBV20-1, the J call TRBJ2-2; D is unclear. Germline V lookup: CDR1 DFQATT, CDR2 SNEGSKA (reference sequence). Between the trimmed V and J ends, which lost 0 bases and 8 bases, there was a span of 13 bases. This CDR3 contains 14 residues.

The chain joins TRBV6-2 or TRBV6-3 to TRBJ1-1; D is uncertain. Trimming took 6 bases from V and 2 from J, leaving 16 bases between them. CDR3 length equals 15 residues. Germline V gives CDR1 MNHEY, CDR2 SVGEGT. The CDR3 spells CASRGPEPRNTEAFF. The CDR3, as DNA: TGTGCCAGCAGGGGCCCCGAACCCCGCAACACTGAAGCTTTCTTT.

The V gene is TRBV6-6, the J gene TRBJ1-2; D gene ambiguous. CDR1 MNHNY and CDR2 SVGAGI come from the germline V gene (reference sequence). V gave up 5 bases and J gave up 3 bases, with 7 bases separating them. This CDR3 has 12 residues. The DNA for the CDR3 is TGTGCCAGCAGTAATTCTTACTATGGCTACACCTTC. As protein: CASSNSYYGYTF.

Ten or more counts support this clonotype. In DNA form, the CDR3 reads TGTGCCAGCAGCTTGCGGAATCCTAATGAAAAACTGTTTTTT. Residues: CASSLRNPNEKLFF. The V and J genes are TRBV7-9 and TRBJ1-4; no definite D call. The CDR3 has 14 residues. CDR1 and CDR2 (germline): SEHNR, FQNEAQ (reference sequence). V dropped 3 bases and J dropped 3 bases, with 8 bases sitting between them.

This clonotype was counted between two and nine times. This chain connects TRBV11-3 to TRBJ2-5; the D is unclear. The length of the CDR3 is 13 residues. Trimming stripped 1 base from V and 5 bases from J, with 8 bases between. CDR1 is SGHNT, CDR2 YENEEA, per germline. CDR3 sequence: CASSLGQAETQYF. Written as DNA, the CDR3 is TGTGCCAGCAGCTTAGGTCAGGCGGAGACCCAGTACTTC.

Only a few counts were recorded for this clonotype. CDR3 DNA sequence: TGTGCCAGCAGCTTAGTAGTTGCGGACACTGAAGCTTTCTTT. Encoded protein: CASSLVVADTEAFF. The chain employs TRBV11-3 and TRBJ1-1, with no clear D. Germline assignment: CDR1 SGHNT and CDR2 YENEEA. The CDR3 extends over 14 amino acids. The V gene lost 1 base and the J gene lost 3 bases, with 9 bases spanning the gap.

In its sample, this clonotype was seen many times. The chain recombines TRBV20-1 with TRBJ2-3; TRBD1 agrees at 7 bases. J lost 4 bases, V lost 1 base, and 5 bases had no gene match. The CDR3 extends over 14 amino acids. CDR1 and CDR2 (germline): DFQATT, SNEGSKA (reference sequence). This chain's CDR3 is CSARVLGGPDTQYF. CDR3 coding DNA: TGCAGTGCTAGAGTGCTAGGGGGCCCAGATACGCAGTATTTT.

V usage is TRBV4-1 and J usage is TRBJ2-7; a possible D gene is TRBD2 (5 bases). V lost 3 bases and J 3 bases, leaving 12 bases between the germline ends. The CDR3 contains 14 residues. CDR1 MGHRA and CDR2 YSYEKL come from the germline V gene. The CDR3: CASSQGPGVYEQYF. The CDR3 region has the DNA TGCGCCAGCAGCCAGGGTCCCGGGGTCTACGAGCAGTACTTC.